Included here is one T cell receptor beta chain sequence, with context. This CDR3 spans 17 amino acids. Germline trimming cut 1 base from V and 1 base from J; bases unmatched to any gene: 4. CDR1 and CDR2 from the germline V gene are LNHDA and SQIVND (reference sequence). These data are taken from a study of blood T cell repertoires in COVID-19. Study details: The samples span acute and convalescent COVID-19 from the United States, Italy and Spain. The analysed material was cDNA or gDNA that came from T cells, B-cell-depleted T cells, or PBMCs.

Per the original methods: Counts of nucleated cells, estimated from reference gene primer amplification, were obtained. The protocol was immunoSEQ multiplex PCR, while the TCRdb copy is restricted to in-frame clones and leaves out a portion. The V and J calls and clone size are taken from that table; D and trimming were inferred from the DNA. Seen here are under 550,000 clones, approximately 90% observed once, and the top ten hold 0.75% to 0.85%. Enrolment of Seattle patients took place during active infection, and they were followed longitudinally. Sequencing was performed on peripheral blood. V usage is TRBV19 and J usage is TRBJ2-2, with 9 bases matching TRBD1. The TCR comes from a man younger than 35 with COVID-19, enrolled during active disease. CDR3 sequence reads: CASSIGTGQGNTGELFF. In DNA form, the CDR3 reads TGTGCCAGTAGTATAGGGACGGGACAGGGGAACACCGGGGAGCTGTTTTTT.